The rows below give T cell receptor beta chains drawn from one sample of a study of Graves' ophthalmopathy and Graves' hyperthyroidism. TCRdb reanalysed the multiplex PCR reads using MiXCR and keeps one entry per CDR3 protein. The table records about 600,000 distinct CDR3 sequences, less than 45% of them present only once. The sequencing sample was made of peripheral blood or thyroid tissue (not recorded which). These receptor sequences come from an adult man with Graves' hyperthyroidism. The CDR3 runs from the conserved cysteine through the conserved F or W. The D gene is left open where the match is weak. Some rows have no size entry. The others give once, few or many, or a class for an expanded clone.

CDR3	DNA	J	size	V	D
CASAAGGPLSYEQYF	TGTGCCAGCGCCGCGGGGGGCCCTCTCTCCTACGAGCAGTACTTC	TRBJ2-7	many	TRBV2	TRBD2
CASKRAGDVGQPQHF	TGTGCCAGCAAGCGGGCAGGGGACGTCGGTCAGCCCCAGCATTTT	TRBJ1-5	NA	TRBV27	NA
CASRLDPGWPYGYTF	TGTGCCAGCAGACTCGATCCAGGGTGGCCATACGGCTACACCTTC	TRBJ1-2	many	TRBV2	NA
CASSKLAPPYEQYF	TGTGCCAGCAGTAAACTAGCGCCTCCCTACGAGCAGTACTTC	TRBJ2-7	many	TRBV12-3/TRBV12-4	TRBD2
CASSFHLAGGSFYIQETQYF	TGTGCCAGCAGCTTTCATCTAGCGGGGGGTTCCTTCTACATACAAGAGACCCAGTACTTC	TRBJ2-5	NA	TRBV7-8	TRBD2
CSAWTLNTEAFF	TGCAGTGCGTGGACTCTGAACACTGAAGCTTTCTTT	TRBJ1-1	NA	TRBV20-1	NA
CATSDRTGGNQETQYF	TGTGCCACCAGTGACAGGACAGGGGGAAACCAAGAGACCCAGTACTTC	TRBJ2-5	many	TRBV24-1	TRBD1
CASSIAGAGTGANVLTF	TGTGCCAGTAGTATAGCAGGAGCCGGGACTGGGGCCAACGTCCTGACTTTC	TRBJ2-6	NA	TRBV19	NA
CASSSKSGGAGDTQYF	TGTGCCAGCAGCTCCAAGAGTGGGGGGGCAGGGGATACGCAGTATTTT	TRBJ2-3	few	TRBV7-3	NA
CASSFRDRGLANYGYTF	TGTGCCAGCAGCTTCCGGGACAGGGGGTTGGCTAACTATGGCTACACCTTC	TRBJ1-2	NA	TRBV7-9	TRBD1
CASSSRTTDTQYF	TGCGCCAGCAGCTCCCGAACCACAGATACGCAGTATTTT	TRBJ2-3	NA	TRBV5-1	NA
CASSLAPSGSTDTQYF	TGTGCCAGCAGCTTAGCCCCCAGCGGGAGCACAGATACGCAGTATTTT	TRBJ2-3	NA	TRBV7-2	NA
CATSDVVKGRAGELFF	TGTGCCACCAGTGATGTCGTGAAGGGACGGGCCGGGGAGCTGTTTTTT	TRBJ2-2	few	TRBV24-1	NA